The 3 T cell receptor beta chains below were found in one sample sequenced in a study of tumor-infiltrating lymphocytes in primary liver carcinoma. A constant-region primer primed TCR beta cDNA synthesis from 400 to 550 ng of total RNA. What produced the TCR beta libraries was three nested multiplex PCR rounds using slightly modified ARM-PCR. In the first two PCR rounds, TRBV1-TRBV30 forward primers were paired with a C-beta reverse primer, and each round lasted roughly 9 cycles. TCRdb called the multiplex PCR reads again in MiXCR, with one record for every CDR3 protein. The sample has 300,000 to 350,000 distinct CDR3 sequences; about two thirds are singletons. Unsorted whole blood yielded the blood RNA, and germline DNA was also extracted. The specimen sequenced was peripheral blood. The origin of the receptors is a man aged 35-49 years with primary liver carcinoma and hepatitis B virus infection.

This clonotype has a handful of counts. CDR3: CASSFHRDRGAYEQYF. The DNA for the CDR3 is TGTGCCAGCAGTTTCCACCGGGACAGGGGCGCCTACGAGCAGTACTTC. This sequence joins TRBV28 and TRBJ2-7; 10 nucleotides line up with TRBD1. The CDR3 runs to 16 residues. CDR1 and CDR2 (germline): MDHEN, SYDVKM. V lost 3 bases, J lost 2 bases, and 7 bases stayed unmatched.

The genes are TRBV11-2 and TRBJ2-5, with 9 bases identical to TRBD1. Trimming at V came to 7 bases and at J to 3 bases, leaving 6 bases not matched to a gene. Germline values: CDR1 SGHAT, CDR2 FQNNGV. The CDR3 covers 14 residues. CDR3 region: CASNEGQGEETQYF. In DNA, the CDR3 is TGTGCCAGCAACGAGGGACAGGGAGAAGAGACCCAGTACTTC.

On this clonotype: The junction departs from the called germline gene at one end, perhaps through a read error. The chain has TRBV6-5 and TRBJ2-5; 7 bases are a match to TRBD1. This CDR3 comprises 15 residues. The V gene's germline CDR1 is MNHEY and CDR2 SVGAGI. As DNA, the CDR3 is TGTGTCAGCAGTAAGACAGGGTCTTTGGTAGAGACCCAGTATTTC. Amino acids: CVSSKTGSLVETQYF.